This T cell receptor beta chain was found in a study of cytomegalovirus exposure and HLA in healthy donors. For the study at large: Early released data had roughly 81 million unique TCRs, all coming from HLA-typed donors. Findings and caveats of the study: It was only CMV serostatus that was available as immune exposure information. Researchers catalogued some 160 TCR beta chains as cytomegalovirus-associated. A later analysis linked a missense variant in DCLRE1C to the trimming of TCR beta V and J genes.

A word on this clone: Its antigen is undetermined.

60 Vbeta and 13 Jbeta primers were used in PCR. Some clones are missing from TCRdb's copy, which holds only in-frame ones; the method was immunoSEQ multiplex PCR. The sample records about 190,000 clones, about four fifths being singletons. The CDR3 length is 13 residues. Germline V gene sequence: CDR1 MDHEN, CDR2 SYDVKM. Losses at the gene ends were 10 bases for V and 6 bases for J; bases not matched to a gene: 9. V is TRBV28 and J is TRBJ2-7; TRBD1 agrees at 10 bases. The specimen sequenced was PBMCs. The clonotype was recovered from a woman aged 30 to 39 in good health and CMV-seropositive. CDR3: CATRQGAAIEQYF. CDR3 coding DNA: TGTGCCACCCGACAGGGGGCGGCCATCGAGCAGTACTTC.